This TCR beta chain was profiled in a study of response to subunit inactivated influenza vaccine. Study results and limitations: Authors suggested seasonal influenza vaccinations each recruit few new T cells.

This clonotype came up many times. Its antigen remains unidentified. The CDR3 has 15 amino acids. Germline lookup yields CDR1 LNHNV and CDR2 YYDKDF (reference sequence). Unmatched junction bases numbered 6, after V lost 6 bases and J lost 1 base. TCRdb recomputed calls from the RT-PCR reads with MiXCR, one row per CDR3 protein. This sample has more than 450,000 distinct CDR3 sequences; roughly 8.2% occur once, and the top ten carry 10% to 15%. V and J are TRBV15 and TRBJ1-3; 7 nucleotides agree with TRBD1. This TCR came from a man between 50 and 75 years old who received an inactivated influenza vaccine. The sequencing here drew on PBMCs from blood, taken about 24 months after vaccination. CDR3 protein: CATSKGAVSGNTIYF. The DNA for the CDR3 is TGTGCCACCAGTAAGGGGGCGGTATCTGGAAACACCATATATTTT.